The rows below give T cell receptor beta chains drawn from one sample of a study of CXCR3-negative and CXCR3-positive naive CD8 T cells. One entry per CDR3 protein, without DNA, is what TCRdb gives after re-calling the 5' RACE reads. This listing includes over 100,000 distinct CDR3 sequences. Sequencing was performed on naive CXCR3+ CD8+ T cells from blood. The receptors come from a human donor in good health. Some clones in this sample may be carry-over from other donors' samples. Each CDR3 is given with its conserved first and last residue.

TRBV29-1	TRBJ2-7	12	CSIGTGTYEQYF
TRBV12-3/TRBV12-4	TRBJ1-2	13	CASSFPSNYGYTF
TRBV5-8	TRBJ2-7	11	CASSHVGEQYF
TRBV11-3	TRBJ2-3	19	CASSLRGGASGGSTDTQYF
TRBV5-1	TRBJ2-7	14	CATRPGQATYEQYF
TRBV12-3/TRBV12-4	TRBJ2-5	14	CASSLQGGMETQYF
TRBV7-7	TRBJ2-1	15	CASSPGWRTYNEQFF
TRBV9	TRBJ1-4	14	CASSVDGPNEKLFF
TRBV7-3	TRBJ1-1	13	CASSPDFDSEAFF
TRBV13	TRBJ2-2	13	CASSFRDAGELFF
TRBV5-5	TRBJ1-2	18	CASSPGLYRDGFSYGYTF
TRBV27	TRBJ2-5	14	CASSSYSGQETQYF
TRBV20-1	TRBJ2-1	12	CSARERGYEQFF
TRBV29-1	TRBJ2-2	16	CSVVSPRQGHTGELFF
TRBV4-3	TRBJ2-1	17	CASSQDPAGGSYNEQFF
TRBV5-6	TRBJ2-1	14	CASSLWLNYNEQFF
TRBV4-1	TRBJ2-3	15	CASSQLGLAADTQYF
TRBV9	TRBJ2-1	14	CASSSHSGADEQFF
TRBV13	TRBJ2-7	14	CASSPRDYPYEQYF
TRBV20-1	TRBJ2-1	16	CSARRTSGLSYNEQFF
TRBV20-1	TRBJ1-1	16	CSARGDRRGANTEAFF
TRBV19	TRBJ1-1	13	CASHPGGGTEAFF
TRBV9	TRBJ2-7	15	CASSASGTGPYEQYF
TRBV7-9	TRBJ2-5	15	CASSPPPGFGETQYF
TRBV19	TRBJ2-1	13	CASSIGSHNEQFF
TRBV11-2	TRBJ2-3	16	CASSLEGLAGKIRSYF
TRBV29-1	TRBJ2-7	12	CSVATEAYEQYF
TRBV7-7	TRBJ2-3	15	CASSLVLAGPDTQYF
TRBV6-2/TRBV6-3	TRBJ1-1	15	CASSYSWQRGTEAFF
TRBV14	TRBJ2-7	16	CASSRGLAGVSVEQYF
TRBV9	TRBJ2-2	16	CASSPASLLNTGELFF
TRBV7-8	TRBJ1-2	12	CASSFPYGGYTF
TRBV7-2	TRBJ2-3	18	CASSLAPGLAGYTDTKYF
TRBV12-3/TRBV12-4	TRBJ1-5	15	CASSFGGSSNQPQHF
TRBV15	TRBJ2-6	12	CATSSGANVLTF
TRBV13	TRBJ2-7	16	CASSSLGTGDSYEQYF
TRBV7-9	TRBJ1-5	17	CASSGWTEVYSNQPQHF
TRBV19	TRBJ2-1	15	CASSEIAGSYNEQFF
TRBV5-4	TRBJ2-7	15	CASTPGGQGAREQYF
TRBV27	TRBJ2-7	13	CASGETGAYEQYF
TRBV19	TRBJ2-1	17	CASSKDWTSGLYNEQFF
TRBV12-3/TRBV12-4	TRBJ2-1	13	CASSLGLRNEQFF
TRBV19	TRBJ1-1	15	CASKIPRVLGTEAFF